These 2 T cell receptor beta chains originate from one sample sequenced in a study of OX40 agonist ivuxolimab in advanced cancers. The repertoire was sequenced with immunoSEQ multiplex PCR; TCRdb's copy has only in-frame clones and lacks some. Of 30,000 to 40,000 clones in the sample, 75% to 90% are singletons; the top ten hold over 0.55%. The sequencing here drew on CD4+ or CD8+ T cells sorted from blood, taken in a trial of the OX40 agonist ivuxolimab. Receptor source: an adult with an advanced solid tumor such as melanoma, head and neck, liver or kidney cancer.

This clone was recorded only once. The CDR3 spells CASSHPPGQGYTGELFF. In DNA form, the CDR3 reads TGTGCCAGCAGTCATCCTCCGGGACAGGGCTACACCGGGGAGCTGTTTTTT. The V and J genes are TRBV14 and TRBJ2-2, with 9 bases that match TRBD1. The CDR3 loop spans 17 amino acids. J gave up 3 bases and V 6 bases, and 11 bases lay outside the gene matches. CDR1 SGHDN and CDR2 FVKESK come from the germline V gene.

In DNA form, the CDR3 reads TGTGCCAGCAGCTCTGGACTGACCCTCACCGGGGAGCTGTTTTTT. Translated: CASSSGLTLTGELFF. V and J are TRBV5-4 and TRBJ2-2, with a tentative D call TRBD2 (5 bases). Trimming removed 3 bases at V and 4 bases at J, with 13 bases between. Germline lookup yields CDR1 SGHNT and CDR2 YYREEE (reference sequence). This CDR3 contains 15 residues.